These T cell receptor beta chains were read from a single sample in a study of CD8 T cells in ankylosing spondylitis. TCRdb reprocessed the 5' RACE reads via MiXCR and lists one record per CDR3 protein. The sample consists of roughly 100,000 distinct CDR3 sequences, less than 25% of them appearing once. Sequencing was performed on synovial fluid, either unsorted or a sorted T cell fraction (not recorded which). The receptor source for this set is a male donor with ankylosing spondylitis. CDR3s include the opening cysteine and the closing phenylalanine or tryptophan. Fields, in order: V gene, J gene, D gene, clone size, CDR3 protein, CDR3 DNA. The D gene is left open where the match is weak. Some rows have no size entry. The others give once, few or many, or a class for an expanded clone.

TRBV29-1	TRBJ2-1	-	-	CSVDGGPMGEQFF	TGCAGCGTTGATGGTGGGCCTATGGGGGAGCAGTTCTTC
TRBV20-1	TRBJ1-3	-	few	CSATPRDLWNTIYF	TGCAGTGCTACACCCCGGGACCTATGGAACACCATATATTTT
TRBV19	TRBJ1-3	TRBD1	once	CASSMFATGSGNTIYF	TGTGCCAGTAGTATGTTCGCGACAGGGTCTGGAAACACCATATATTTT
TRBV20-1	TRBJ2-1	-	-	CSARGPSALYNEQFF	TGCAGTGCTAGGGGGCCTAGCGCCCTCTACAATGAGCAGTTCTTC
TRBV30	TRBJ2-7	-	few	CAWSLLGYEQYF	TGTGCCTGGAGTCTCTTGGGCTACGAGCAGTACTTC
TRBV18	TRBJ2-1	TRBD2	-	CASSLTSLIRYNEQFF	TGTGCCAGCTCATTGACTAGCCTGATACGGTACAATGAGCAGTTCTTC
TRBV20-1	TRBJ2-6	-	-	CSARDSRRGTGANVLTF	TGCAGTGCTAGAGATTCCCGAAGGGGGACCGGGGCCAACGTCCTGACTTTC
TRBV29-1	TRBJ1-2	-	-	CSVEGQNYGYTF	TGCAGCGTTGAAGGTCAGAACTATGGCTACACCTTC
TRBV5-1	TRBJ2-1	-	-	CASSRAGDEQFF	TGCGCCAGCAGCAGGGCAGGGGACGAGCAGTTCTTC
TRBV19	TRBJ1-1	-	-	CASSHQGWGETEAFF	TGTGCCAGTAGCCACCAAGGATGGGGGGAGACTGAAGCTTTCTTT
TRBV7-8	TRBJ2-5	-	few	CASSLPGTGQETQYF	TGTGCCAGCAGCTTACCGGGGACGGGACAAGAGACCCAGTACTTC
TRBV5-1	TRBJ2-5	TRBD2	-	CASTLATNLAGAGETQYF	TGCGCCAGCACCCTTGCCACCAACCTAGCGGGAGCTGGGGAGACCCAGTACTTC
TRBV27	TRBJ2-5	TRBD2	-	CASSTSGRKTQYF	TGTGCCAGCAGTACTAGCGGGAGGAAGACCCAGTACTTC
TRBV29-1	TRBJ1-5	-	-	CSVLTGYGNQPQHF	TGCAGCGTCCTGACAGGCTATGGCAATCAGCCCCAGCATTTT
TRBV20-1	TRBJ2-3	-	-	CSAPDLVSTDTQYF	TGCAGTGCACCGGACCTAGTAAGCACAGATACGCAGTATTTT